This T cell receptor (beta chain) was sequenced in a study of cytomegalovirus exposure and HLA in healthy donors. This CDR3 is built from 14 residues. The V gene's germline CDR1 is GTSNPN and CDR2 SVGIG (reference sequence). After removal of 0 bases from V and 6 bases from J, the junction contained 5 bases not matched to a gene. As regards this clone: The antigen is not known.

60 Vbeta and 13 Jbeta primers were used in PCR. Per the original methods: Later, an analysis found roughly 80 million unique TCR beta chains, and approximately 10 million of these were shared. Assay: immunoSEQ multiplex PCR; the TCRdb copy retains only in-frame clones and omits some. For V, J and clone size, that table is used; D and trimming come from the DNA. The sample yields approximately 250,000 clones, approximately 81% seen once. General study findings and limits: As a later analysis revealed, most CMV-associated TCR beta chains appeared HLA-restricted. With later analysis, a missense DCLRE1C variant became linked to TCR beta V- and J-gene trimming. It was reported that the classifier diagnosed cytomegalovirus status with high specificity and sensitivity in both the original and validation cohorts.

V and J are TRBV30 and TRBJ1-2; 9 nucleotides line up with TRBD1. Specimen: PBMCs. This TCR was recovered from a girl aged 2 to 9 in good health and CMV-seronegative. In nucleotides, the CDR3 is TGTGCCTGGAGTGTACCCGGGACAGGGAATGGCTACACCTTC. Amino acids: CAWSVPGTGNGYTF.